The 3 T cell receptor beta chains reported below all come from one sample, sequenced in a study of cytomegalovirus exposure and HLA in healthy donors. 60 Vbeta and 13 Jbeta primers were used in PCR. The table came from immunoSEQ multiplex PCR; TCRdb's copy has only in-frame clones and leaves some out. Of more than 100,000 clones listed, about 76% were seen once; the top ten hold around 1.3%. Input material: PBMCs. These receptors were taken from a woman in her 40s in good health and CMV-seronegative.

This chain connects TRBV2 to TRBJ1-6, with 10 nucleotides matching TRBD1. The junction had 6 bases not matched to a gene; V was cut back by 11 bases and J by 8 bases. The CDR3 is made up of 13 amino acids. CDR1 is SNHLY, CDR2 FYNNEI, per germline. The CDR3 reads CARSGTGDSPLHF. The CDR3 DNA reads as TGTGCCCGATCCGGGACAGGGGATTCACCCCTCCACTTT.

The rearrangement links TRBV5-1 to TRBJ2-5; 7 positions agree with TRBD1. The J segment lost 4 bases and the V segment lost 0 bases, leaving 0 bases of the junction unmatched. CDR3 size: 13 residues. CDR1 is SGHRS, CDR2 YFSETQ, per germline. CDR3 DNA: TGCGCCAGCAGCTTGGGGACAGGAGAGACCCAGTACTTC. This codes for CASSLGTGETQYF.

The V call is TRBV6-5, the J call TRBJ2-5; TRBD2 is a possible D gene (5 bases). V gave up 5 bases and J gave up 3 bases, with 16 bases separating them. CDR3 length equals 15 residues. The germline V gene has CDR1 MNHEY and CDR2 SVGAGI. CDR3 bases: TGTGCCAGCAGTGCGCCCAGCGGCCTTAAAGAGACCCAGTACTTC. This sequence encodes CASSAPSGLKETQYF.